This entry lists 12 T cell receptor beta chains sequenced from one sample in a study of regulatory T cells in long-lasting Graves disease. Construction of TCR beta libraries relied on iRepertoire HTBI primers and on Arm-PCR targeting CDR3 regions. From the multiplex PCR reads, TCRdb called clonotypes with MiXCR, one entry per CDR3 protein. The sample holds about 470,000 distinct CDR3 sequences; less than 25% are singletons and the top ten take approximately 7.8%. The sample's time point: persistent/refractory GD, antithyroid drugs over 5 years with positive TRAb. After RNA was extracted from PBMCs, the TCR library was made from it. Sequencing was performed on peripheral blood mononuclear cells (PBMCs), taken when the disease was refractory, from a patient treated with antithyroid drugs. The receptors stem from a female donor with Graves disease.

This clonotype was recorded at least ten times. The chain employs TRBV6-1 and TRBJ1-2, with unresolved D. The CDR3 loop spans 13 amino acids. Germline CDR1 reads MNHNS; CDR2 reads SASEGT. V was cut by 2 bases and J by 4 bases, with 8 bases left in between. The CDR3 spells CASSEITTYGYTF. For the CDR3, the DNA is TGTGCCAGCAGTGAAATAACGACCTATGGCTACACCTTC.

At least ten counts were recorded for this clonotype. The chain employs TRBV28 and TRBJ1-5; tentative D call: TRBD1 (5 bases). The germline V and J ends were trimmed by 8 bases and 4 bases, with 9 bases remaining between them. CDR1 is MDHEN and CDR2 is SYDVKM in the germline V gene. CDR3 length equals 12 residues. In nucleotides, the CDR3 is TGTGCCAGCTTGGGGGTGAATCAGCCCCAGCATTTT. It codes for CASLGVNQPQHF. Full variable domain (remainder filled in from reference TRBV28 and TRBJ1-5): DVKVTQSSRYLVKRTGEKVFLECVQDMDHENMFWYRQDPGLGLRLIYFSYDVKMKEKGDIPEGYSVSREKKERFSLILESASTNQTSMYLCASLGVNQPQHFGDGTRLSIL.

This clonotype appeared many times. The gene calls are TRBV12-3 or TRBV12-4 and TRBJ1-3, with no clear D. Trimming removed 4 bases from V and 2 bases from J, with 3 bases in between. The CDR3 extends over 12 amino acids. The CDR3 sequence is CASSSAGNTIYF. CDR3 nucleotides: TGTGCCAGCAGTTCCGCTGGAAACACCATATATTTT.

V is TRBV20-1 and J is TRBJ1-5; possibly TRBD1 for D (5 bases). The CDR3 is 18 amino acids. The V gene lost 6 bases and the J gene lost 0 bases, with 24 bases spanning the gap. Looked up from germline, CDR1 is DFQATT and CDR2 is SNEGSKA (reference sequence). The CDR3 region is CSAERGVRSPYSNQPQHF. The DNA for the CDR3 is TGCAGTGCCGAAAGGGGTGTGCGGTCTCCCTATAGCAATCAGCCCCAGCATTTT.

The sample holds a few counts of this clonotype. The chain recombines TRBV28 with TRBJ2-5; 7 bases are a match to TRBD1. Per germline, CDR1 MDHEN and CDR2 SYDVKM. Germline trimming cut 6 bases from V and 5 bases from J; bases unmatched to any gene: 12. The CDR3 loop spans 15 amino acids. CDR3 sequence: CASSVIGTVRETQYF. CDR3 coding DNA: TGTGCCAGCAGCGTGATTGGGACAGTCAGGGAGACCCAGTACTTC.

The sample holds many counts of this clonotype. This chain connects TRBV12-3 or TRBV12-4 to TRBJ2-7; D ambiguous. The CDR3 contains 13 residues. The V gene lost 7 bases and the J gene lost 10 bases, with 20 bases spanning the gap. The CDR3 DNA reads TGTGCCAGCAATATCAAGAGAGGTGGGGAACAGTACTTC. Its translation: CASNIKRGGEQYF.

The V and J genes are TRBV20-1 and TRBJ2-7; either TRBD1 or TRBD2 may fit D (5 bases each). This CDR3 is built from 13 residues. Germline V lookup: CDR1 DFQATT, CDR2 SNEGSKA (reference sequence). With 0 bases removed from V and 4 bases from J, the gap between germline ends came to 10 bases. DNA of the CDR3: TGCAGTGCTAGAGATGTGTGGGGGTACGAGCAGTACTTC. This codes for CSARDVWGYEQYF.

In regard to this clonotype: One end of the junction fails to match germline, which may point to a read error. This chain links TRBV7-2 with TRBJ1-1; D call uncertain. Germline CDR1 reads SGHTA; CDR2 reads FQGNSA. The CDR3 has 17 amino acids. CDR3 sequence: CASGLSILGQVNTEAFF. The CDR3 DNA is TGTGCCAGCGGCTTGAGCATCCTAGGCCAAGTGAACACTGAAGCTTTCTTT. Full variable domain (rest looked up from reference TRBV7-2 and TRBJ1-1): GAGVSQSPSNKVTEKGKDVELRCDPISGHTALYWYRQSLGQGLEFLIYFQGNSAPDKSGLPSDRFSAERTGGSVSTLTIQRTQQEDSAVYLCASGLSILGQVNTEAFFGQGTRLTVV.

The chain couples TRBV4-2 to TRBJ2-5, with a possible D match to TRBD2 (6 bases). The germline V gene has CDR1 LGHNA and CDR2 YNFKEQ. V was trimmed by 5 bases and J by 0 bases, leaving 13 bases between them. The CDR3 contains 15 residues. CDR3 in amino acids: CASSGRDSYQETQYF. DNA of the CDR3: TGTGCCAGCAGCGGCCGGGACTCCTACCAAGAGACCCAGTACTTC.

This clonotype occurred many times. The chain joins TRBV7-2 to TRBJ1-2; D gene ambiguous. The CDR3 loop spans 13 amino acids. In germline, CDR1 is SGHTA, CDR2 FQGNSA. The V and J ends lost 4 bases and 5 bases respectively, with 11 bases between them. CDR3 protein: CASSSLGFYGYTF. DNA of the CDR3: TGTGCCAGCAGCTCGTTGGGATTTTATGGCTACACCTTC.

This clonotype came up many times. V and J are TRBV27 and TRBJ2-7, with 12 positions matching TRBD2. Germline V gives CDR1 MNHEY, CDR2 SMNVEV (reference sequence). The V and J ends lost 4 bases and 2 bases, in that order; junction bases with no gene match: 3. There are 15 residues in the CDR3. The CDR3: CASSSSSGRAYEQYF. In DNA form, the CDR3 reads TGTGCCAGCAGTTCCTCTAGCGGGAGGGCCTACGAGCAGTACTTC.

This clonotype has ten or more counts. This chain joins TRBV12-3 or TRBV12-4 and TRBJ2-2, with 10 bases lining up with TRBD2. V dropped 3 bases and J dropped 5; count of bases not matched to a gene: 9. The CDR3 length is 17 residues. The CDR3 nucleotides are TGTGCCAGCAGTTTGCCTAGCGGGAGTCGAGGGACCGGGGAGCTGTTTTTT. Its translation is CASSLPSGSRGTGELFF.